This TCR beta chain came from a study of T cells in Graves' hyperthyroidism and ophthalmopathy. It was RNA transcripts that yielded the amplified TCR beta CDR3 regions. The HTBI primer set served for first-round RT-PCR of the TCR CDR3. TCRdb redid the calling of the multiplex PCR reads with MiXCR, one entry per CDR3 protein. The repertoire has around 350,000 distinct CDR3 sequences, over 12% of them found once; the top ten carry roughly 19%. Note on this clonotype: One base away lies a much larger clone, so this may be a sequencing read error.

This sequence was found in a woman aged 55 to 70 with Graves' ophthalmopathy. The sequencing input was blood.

The CDR3 sequence is CATVGALSYEQYF. In DNA, the CDR3 is TGTGCCACTGTTGGGGCCCTCTCCTACGAGCAGTACTTC. The genes are TRBV11-1 and TRBJ2-7, with D perhaps matching TRBD1 (5 bases). V lost 10 bases to trimming and J lost 0 bases, with 13 bases between them. Looked up from germline, CDR1 is SGHAT and CDR2 is FQDESV (reference sequence). The CDR3 totals 13 residues.